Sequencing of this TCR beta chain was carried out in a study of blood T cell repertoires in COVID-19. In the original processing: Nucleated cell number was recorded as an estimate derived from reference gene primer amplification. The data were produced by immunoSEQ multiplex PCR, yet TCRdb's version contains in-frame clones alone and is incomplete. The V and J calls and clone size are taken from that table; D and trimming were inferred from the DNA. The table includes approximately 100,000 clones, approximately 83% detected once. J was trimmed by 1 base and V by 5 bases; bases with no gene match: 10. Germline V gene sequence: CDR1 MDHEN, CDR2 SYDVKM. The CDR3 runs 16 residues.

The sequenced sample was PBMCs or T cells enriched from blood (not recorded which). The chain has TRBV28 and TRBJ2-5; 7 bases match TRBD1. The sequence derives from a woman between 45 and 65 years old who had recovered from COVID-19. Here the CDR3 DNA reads TGTGCCAGCAGTCAAACAACACAGGGGTCCCAAGAGACCCAGTACTTC. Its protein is CASSQTTQGSQETQYF.